The clone carrying this TCR beta chain is medium-sized (0.01 to 0.1%) in the sample. Alpha and beta constant-region primers primed reverse transcription of around 500 ng RNA. Alpha and beta chain libraries were made separately by chain-specific third strand synthesis with multiplexing indices. TCRdb redid the calling of the 5' RACE reads with MiXCR, one entry per CDR3 protein. The data hold some 17,000 distinct CDR3 sequences, with 9.5% to 13% observed a single time. Germline trimming cut 7 bases from V and 1 base from J; bases unmatched to any gene: 4. CDR1 is MNHEY and CDR2 is SMNVEV in the germline V gene (reference sequence). This CDR3 spans 14 amino acids. The data belong to a study of HIV-infected patients and healthy controls. All unsorted peripheral T cells were captured because whole blood was used without fractionation.

Sequenced input: blood. The sequence was obtained from an adult in good health. V usage is TRBV27 and J usage is TRBJ2-5, with 9 bases lining up with TRBD2. The CDR3: CASTHSGSQETQYF. CDR3 nucleotides: TGTGCCAGCACCCATAGCGGGAGCCAAGAGACCCAGTACTTC.